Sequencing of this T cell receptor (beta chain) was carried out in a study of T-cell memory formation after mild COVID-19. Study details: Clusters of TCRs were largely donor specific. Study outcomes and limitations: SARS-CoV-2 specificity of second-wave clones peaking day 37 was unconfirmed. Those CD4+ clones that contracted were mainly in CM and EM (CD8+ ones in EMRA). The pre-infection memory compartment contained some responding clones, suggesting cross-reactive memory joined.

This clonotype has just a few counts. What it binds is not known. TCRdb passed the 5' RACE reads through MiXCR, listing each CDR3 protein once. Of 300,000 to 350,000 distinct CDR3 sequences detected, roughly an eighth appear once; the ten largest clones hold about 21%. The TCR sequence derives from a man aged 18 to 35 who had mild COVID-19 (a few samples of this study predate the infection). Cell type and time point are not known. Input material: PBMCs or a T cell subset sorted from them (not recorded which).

CDR3 in amino acids: CASSHPGLGEETQYF. Written as DNA, the CDR3 is TGCGCCAGCAGCCACCCGGGACTAGGTGAAGAGACCCAGTACTTC. This rearrangement joins TRBV4-1 to TRBJ2-5, with TRBD2 matching 8 bases. The CDR3 contains 15 residues. V lost 3 bases to trimming and J lost 3 bases; unmatched junction nucleotides: 6. The V gene's germline CDR1 is MGHRA and CDR2 YSYEKL.